This record covers a single T cell receptor (beta chain). Its antigen is not known. This entry belongs to a study of cytomegalovirus exposure and HLA in healthy donors. Study outcomes and limitations: Another analysis was done later, and it associated 15,000 or so TCR beta sequences with HLA alleles at 0.05 false discovery rate. Excluded: some indistinguishable V segments such as TRBV6-2 and TRBV6-3. There were fewer than 200 TCR beta chains listed as cytomegalovirus-associated.

V was clipped by 8 bases and J by 2 bases; unmatched bases: 8. The CDR3 has 15 amino acids. Germline V gene data show CDR1 as PRHDT and CDR2 as FYEKMQ (reference sequence). The study ran its PCR with 60 Vbeta and 13 Jbeta primers. Some clones are missing from TCRdb's copy, which holds only in-frame ones; the method was immunoSEQ multiplex PCR. The data contain 200,000 to 250,000 clones, 76% of them singletons. V gene TRBV13 combines with J gene TRBJ2-3, with TRBD2 matching 9 bases. This receptor was identified in a man aged 18 to 29 in good health and CMV-seronegative. Material for sequencing was PBMCs. CDR3 protein: CASYETSGNTDTQYF. As DNA, the CDR3 is TGTGCCAGCTATGAGACTAGCGGCAACACAGATACGCAGTATTTT.